Shown below are 8 T cell receptor beta chains from a single sample sequenced in a study of shared clonotypes between healthy human individuals. Some clones are missing from TCRdb's copy, which holds only in-frame ones; the method was immunoSEQ multiplex PCR. The repertoire includes under 1,100,000 clones, around 74% of them detected once, and less than 1.5% sits in the top ten. The sample comprised memory CD4+ T cells sorted from blood. Documented subset: CD45RA-negative fraction. The receptors originated from a man between 18 and 35 years old in good health.

The chain employs TRBV19 and TRBJ2-7; no clear D. The germline gives CDR1 LNHDA, CDR2 SQIVND (reference sequence). Trimming shortened V by 1 base and J by 9 bases, and 4 bases separated the two germline ends. The CDR3 contains 10 residues. The CDR3 spells CASSIGGQYF. The DNA for the CDR3 is TGTGCCAGTAGTATAGGGGGGCAGTACTTC.

This clone has just a few counts. The chain combines TRBV9 with TRBJ2-1; 12 bases are a match to TRBD2. The length of the CDR3 is 17 residues. CDR1 and CDR2 (germline): SGDLS, YYNGEE. The V segment lost 0 bases and the J segment 7 bases; nucleotides outside the gene matches: 8. The CDR3 here is CASSVGSSGRAGNEQFF. In nucleotides, the CDR3 is TGTGCCAGCAGCGTAGGGTCTAGCGGGAGGGCGGGAAATGAGCAGTTCTTC. The whole variable domain, remainder taken from reference TRBV9 and TRBJ2-1, is DSGVTQTPKHLITATGQRVTLRCSPRSGDLSVYWYQQSLDQGLQFLIQYYNGEERAKGNILERFSAQQFPDLHSELNLSSLELGDSALYFCASSVGSSGRAGNEQFFGPGTRLTVL.

V and J are TRBV7-2 and TRBJ2-1; 13 bases are shared with TRBD2. Losses at the gene ends were 5 bases for V and 2 bases for J; bases not matched to a gene: 6. The CDR3 has 17 amino acids. Germline loops: CDR1 SGHTA, CDR2 FQGNSA. In DNA form, the CDR3 reads TGTGCCAGCAGCCCTCGGACTAGCGGGAGTACCTACAATGAGCAGTTCTTC. Encoded protein: CASSPRTSGSTYNEQFF.

In the case of this clone: Other nucleotide sequences in the sample specify the same CDR3. The chain links TRBV19 to TRBJ1-5; 8 nucleotides align to TRBD1. The CDR3 length is 12 residues. CDR1 is LNHDA, CDR2 SQIVND, per germline (reference sequence). Trimming at V came to 10 bases and at J to 4 bases, leaving 3 bases not matched to a gene. CDR3 sequence (DNA): TGTGCCACCGGACAGGGTAATCAGCCCCAGCATTTT. Translating it yields CATGQGNQPQHF.

This clone was counted once. CDR3 nucleotide sequence: TGCGCCAGCAGCTTGGGTAGGACAGACACCGGGGAGCTGTTTTTT. It is translated as CASSLGRTDTGELFF. This sequence joins TRBV5-1 and TRBJ2-2; weak D call: TRBD1 (6 bases). The germline V and J ends were trimmed by 0 bases and 3 bases, with 9 bases remaining between them. CDR1 and CDR2 from the germline V gene are SGHRS and YFSETQ. The CDR3 covers 15 residues.

This sequence joins TRBV2 and TRBJ2-7, with D possibly being TRBD2 (6 bases). CDR3 length equals 13 residues. With 0 bases removed from V and 4 bases from J, the gap between germline ends came to 7 bases. Germline V lookup: CDR1 SNHLY, CDR2 FYNNEI. Here the CDR3 reads CASSEAEGYEQYF. In nucleotides, the CDR3 is TGTGCCAGCAGTGAAGCGGAGGGGTACGAGCAGTACTTC.

The chain links TRBV19 to TRBJ1-3, with D maybe TRBD1 (6 bases). CDR1 and CDR2 from the germline V gene are LNHDA and SQIVND (reference sequence). Trimming took off 9 bases at V and 2 bases at J, with 11 bases between the two ends. The CDR3 covers 13 residues. CDR3 region: CASLWGPGNTIYF. CDR3 sequence (DNA): TGTGCCAGCCTCTGGGGGCCTGGAAACACCATATATTTT. The full variable domain, its missing parts supplied by reference TRBV19 and TRBJ1-3, is DGGITQSPKYLFRKEGQNVTLSCEQNLNHDAMYWYRQDPGQGLRLIYYSQIVNDFQKGDIAEGYSVSREKKESFPLTVTSAQKNPTAFYLCASLWGPGNTIYFGEGSWLTVV.

This chain links TRBV28 with TRBJ2-1; D unresolved. V was pared by 4 bases and J by 8 bases, with 12 bases between. Germline values: CDR1 MDHEN, CDR2 SYDVKM. The CDR3 sequence is 13 residues long. The CDR3 DNA reads TGTGCCAGCAGTTCGGAGAGTTCATATGAGCAGTTCTTC. It specifies CASSSESSYEQFF. Together with reference TRBV28 and TRBJ2-1, the CDR3 gives the full variable domain: DVKVTQSSRYLVKRTGEKVFLECVQDMDHENMFWYRQDPGLGLRLIYFSYDVKMKEKGDIPEGYSVSREKKERFSLILESASTNQTSMYLCASSSESSYEQFFGPGTRLTVL.